This T cell receptor beta chain was found in a study of shared clonotypes between healthy human individuals. Study-wide background: CD8 memory received one plate per donor, CD8 naive two, CD4 memory three and CD4 naive three.

CDR1 and CDR2 (germline): SEHNR, FQNEAQ (reference sequence). This CDR3 is 14 amino acids long. J lost 12 bases, V lost 5 bases, and 15 bases had no gene match. Once extracted for a subset, genomic DNA was divided evenly among several immunoSEQ plates. Generated by immunoSEQ multiplex PCR, the TCRdb table keeps only in-frame clones and is missing some. The sample lists 2 million or so clones, approximately 94% occurring once. In regard to this clone: What it recognizes is unknown.

Study-wide findings and caveats: A handful of donors had approximately 4.6% of their naive CD4 clonotypes in common. Among donors, the sharing of clonotypes was expected to be influenced by sequencing depth.

As defined, naive CD8 cells were CD45RO-negative and positively selected for CCR7, with terminally differentiated effector memory CD45RA+ cells excluded. The chain joins TRBV7-9 to TRBJ1-1; TRBD1 matches 7 bases. The TCR comes from a man between 18 and 35 years old in good health. The sequenced sample consisted of naive CD8+ T cells sorted from blood. CDR3 bases: TGTGCCAGCAGCCAAGTGACAGGGTGGGCCCTTCCTTTCTTT. Translating it yields CASSQVTGWALPFF. The full variable domain, its missing parts supplied by reference TRBV7-9 and TRBJ1-1, is DTGVSQNPRHKITKRGQNVTFRCDPISEHNRLYWYRQTLGQGPEFLTYFQNEAQLEKSRLLSDRFSAERPKGSFSTLEIQRTEQGDSAMYLCASSQVTGWALPFFGQGTRLTVV.